Listed here are 25 T cell receptor beta chains from one sample, sequenced in a study of blood T cells in healthy people across ages. Combining a sample-barcoded 5' primer with a J-beta primer mix, a second PCR ran for roughly 7 to 11 cycles. TCRdb analysed the 5' RACE reads with MiXCR anew, one entry per CDR3 protein. Of 1 million or so distinct CDR3 sequences in the sample, 25% were seen once. The same sample was also used in a study of T cells of mothers and their children.

Sequencing was done on a sample of blood. All receptors come from a girl between 2 and 10 years old in good health.

V usage is TRBV3-1 and J usage is TRBJ2-2; TRBD2 matches 10 bases. The length of the CDR3 is 16 residues. Germline values: CDR1 LGHDT, CDR2 YNNKEL (reference sequence). The ends lost 0 bases at V and 9 bases at J; junction bases unmatched: 7. CDR3 nucleotides: TGTGCCAGCAGCCAAGATATGGCTAGCGGGAGTAGGGAGCTGTTTTTT. It encodes CASSQDMASGSRELFF.

This clonotype occurred a few times. The chain joins TRBV7-9 to TRBJ1-1, with D maybe TRBD1 (5 bases). Germline V lookup: CDR1 SEHNR, CDR2 FQNEAQ (reference sequence). This CDR3 spans 15 amino acids. The germline V and J ends were trimmed by 5 bases and 0 bases, with 13 bases remaining between them. This CDR3 is CASSSRGILNTEAFF. DNA for the CDR3: TGTGCCAGCAGCAGTAGGGGAATTCTGAACACTGAAGCTTTCTTT.

CDR3 coding DNA: TGTGCCAGCAGCCCAGATACCCTTATGAACACTGAAGCTTTCTTT. As protein: CASSPDTLMNTEAFF. The genes are TRBV28 and TRBJ1-1, with unresolved D. This CDR3 region has 15 residues. The V gene lost 6 bases and the J gene lost 0 bases, with 14 bases spanning the gap. Germline lookup yields CDR1 MDHEN and CDR2 SYDVKM.

The V gene is TRBV29-1, the J gene TRBJ1-1; D might be TRBD1 (6 bases). CDR3 length: 11 amino acids. CDR1 is SQVTM, CDR2 ANQGSEA, per germline. V was cut by 4 bases and J by 11 bases, with 14 bases left in between. In DNA, the CDR3 is TGCAGCGTTGGTACAGGGATAACGGCTTTCTTT. The encoded protein is CSVGTGITAFF.

The rearrangement joins TRBV6-1 to TRBJ2-5; either TRBD1 or TRBD2 may fit D (5 bases each). Judging by the DNA end, TRBJ2-7 fits better; the J call may be wrong. Germline lookup yields CDR1 MNHNS and CDR2 SASEGT. The CDR3 loop spans 14 amino acids. The chain's CDR3 is CASSMGTEAYEQYF. For the CDR3, the DNA is TGTGCCAGCAGTATGGGGACCGAAGCCTACGAGCAGTACTTC.

V is TRBV7-8 and J is TRBJ2-1; maybe TRBD2 (6 bases). The V end lost 5 bases, the J end lost 7 bases, and 12 bases lay between the germline ends. Germline V CDR1 and CDR2: SGHVS, FQNEAQ. The CDR3 is made up of 13 amino acids. The CDR3 reads CASSGLEGNEQFF. CDR3 sequence (DNA): TGTGCCAGCAGCGGACTGGAGGGGAATGAGCAGTTCTTC. Based on the CDR3 plus reference TRBV7-8 and TRBJ2-1, the full variable domain is GAGVSQSPRYKVAKRGQDVALRCDPISGHVSLFWYQQALGQGPEFLTYFQNEAQLDKSGLPSDRFFAERPEGSVSTLKIQRTQQEDSAVYLCASSGLEGNEQFFGPGTRLTVL.

This clonotype was seen a handful of times. This rearrangement joins TRBV28 to TRBJ2-7, with 9 bases lining up with TRBD2. The end of the DNA fits TRBJ2-5 better, so the J call may be wrong. This CDR3 has 15 amino acids. The germline V gene encodes CDR1 MDHEN and CDR2 SYDVKM. The CDR3 loop reads CASSPWTSAVETQYF. DNA for the CDR3: TGTGCCAGCAGTCCCTGGACTAGCGCGGTAGAGACCCAGTACTTC.

The chain joins TRBV20-1 to TRBJ2-1; TRBD2 matches 11 bases. V gave up 2 bases and J gave up 1 base; unmatched junction bases: 4. Germline V gene lookup returns CDR1 DFQATT and CDR2 SNEGSKA (reference sequence). CDR3 size: 16 residues. The CDR3 spells CSARTSGSGSYNEQFF. The CDR3 bases are TGCAGTGCTAGAACTAGCGGGAGTGGGTCCTACAATGAGCAGTTCTTC.

J is TRBJ2-3 and V is TRBV29-1, with D possibly matching TRBD2 (6 bases). V was cut by 4 bases and J by 3 bases, with 11 bases left in between. Germline V gene data show CDR1 as SQVTM and CDR2 as ANQGSEA. This CDR3 region has 13 residues. The CDR3 is CSVASGVTDTQYF. The CDR3 DNA follows: TGCAGCGTTGCTTCGGGGGTTACAGATACGCAGTATTTT.

The CDR3 reads CASSLGLDVSYGYTF. The CDR3 nucleotides read TGTGCCAGCAGCTTAGGACTGGACGTTTCATATGGCTACACCTTC. The genes are TRBV7-2 and TRBJ1-2; no reliable D call. Looked up from germline, CDR1 is SGHTA and CDR2 is FQGNSA. With 1 base removed from V and 5 bases from J, the gap between germline ends came to 14 bases. CDR3 length equals 15 residues. The whole variable domain, filled in from reference TRBV7-2 and TRBJ1-2, reads GAGVSQSPSNKVTEKGKDVELRCDPISGHTALYWYRQSLGQGLEFLIYFQGNSAPDKSGLPSDRFSAERTGGSVSTLTIQRTQQEDSAVYLCASSLGLDVSYGYTFGSGTRLTVV.

This chain connects TRBV28 to TRBJ2-2; D might be TRBD1 (5 bases). Trimming took 8 bases from V and 2 from J, leaving 9 bases between them. CDR1 is MDHEN and CDR2 is SYDVKM in the germline V gene. CDR3 length: 13 amino acids. The CDR3 here is CASDRDNTGELFF. CDR3 bases: TGTGCCAGCGACAGAGACAACACCGGGGAGCTGTTTTTT.

This clonotype was observed a few times. The chain has TRBV7-9 and TRBJ2-1; the match to TRBD1 covers 9 bases. Losses at the gene ends were 5 bases for V and 2 bases for J; bases not matched to a gene: 4. Germline CDR1 SEHNR, CDR2 FQNEAQ (reference sequence). The CDR3 sequence is 15 residues long. CDR3 in amino acids: CASSADRGAYNEQFF. In DNA form, the CDR3 reads TGTGCCAGCAGCGCCGACAGGGGGGCCTACAATGAGCAGTTCTTC.

V and J are TRBV28 and TRBJ2-2; no clear D. Deletions cut 5 bases from V and 0 bases from J, with 19 bases between. This CDR3 region has 18 residues. Germline V gene sequence: CDR1 MDHEN, CDR2 SYDVKM. In nucleotides, the CDR3 is TGTGCCAGCAGTACCCTTCGGTTAAGGGTCGCGAACACCGGGGAGCTGTTTTTT. Protein sequence: CASSTLRLRVANTGELFF.

The chain is built from TRBV7-9 and TRBJ2-3, with TRBD2 identical over 7 bases. With 5 bases clipped from V and 2 bases from J, the junction kept 13 bases outside the gene matches. CDR1 SEHNR and CDR2 FQNEAQ come from the germline V gene (reference sequence). This CDR3 spans 17 amino acids. DNA for the CDR3: TGTGCCAGCAGCCCGAGGTGGCTAGCGGAGACCACAGATACGCAGTATTTT. This encodes CASSPRWLAETTDTQYF. The variable domain in full, with the rest retrieved from reference TRBV7-9 and TRBJ2-3, is DTGVSQNPRHKITKRGQNVTFRCDPISEHNRLYWYRQTLGQGPEFLTYFQNEAQLEKSRLLSDRFSAERPKGSFSTLEIQRTEQGDSAMYLCASSPRWLAETTDTQYFGPGTRLTVL.

V usage is TRBV4-2 and J usage is TRBJ1-2; D not resolved. Germline assignment: CDR1 LGHNA and CDR2 YNFKEQ. The ends were cut back, 3 bases at V and 3 bases at J, with 14 bases in the middle. This CDR3 has 15 residues. The CDR3 loop reads CASSQEVSLYYGYTF. The CDR3 DNA reads as TGTGCCAGCAGCCAGGAGGTGTCCCTATACTATGGCTACACCTTC.

The chain links TRBV4-1 to TRBJ2-3; 12 bases fit TRBD2. CDR3 length: 16 amino acids. Germline V lookup: CDR1 MGHRA, CDR2 YSYEKL. Losses at the gene ends were 0 bases for V and 6 bases for J; bases not matched to a gene: 4. This CDR3 is CASSQDPSGGADTQYF. Written as DNA, the CDR3 is TGCGCCAGCAGCCAAGATCCTAGCGGGGGGGCGGATACGCAGTATTTT.

The genes are TRBV5-4 and TRBJ2-5; a possible D gene is TRBD2 (6 bases). Per the germline V gene, CDR1 is SGHNT and CDR2 is YYREEE (reference sequence). The CDR3 runs 18 residues. Trimming shortened V by 0 bases and J by 2 bases, and 20 bases separated the two germline ends. The CDR3 is CASSLASWRTTGQETQYF. CDR3 DNA: TGTGCCAGCAGCTTGGCCAGCTGGCGGACTACCGGGCAAGAGACCCAGTACTTC.

The chain uses TRBV7-9 and TRBJ2-7, with 14 positions matching TRBD2. The CDR3 totals 14 residues. CDR1 and CDR2 (germline): SEHNR, FQNEAQ (reference sequence). The CDR3 reads CATGLAGDQNEQYF. CDR3 nucleotide sequence: TGTGCAACGGGACTAGCGGGAGATCAAAACGAGCAGTACTTC.

In this sample, this clonotype turned up a few times. V gene TRBV6-5 combines with J gene TRBJ1-2, with D unresolved. The CDR3 is 13 amino acids. The V gene's germline CDR1 is MNHEY and CDR2 SVGAGI. V lost 4 bases and J 4 bases, leaving 10 bases between the germline ends. CDR3 sequence reads: CASSSGRGYGYTF. The DNA for the CDR3 is TGTGCCAGCAGTTCCGGACGCGGCTATGGCTACACCTTC.

The V call is TRBV7-6, the J call TRBJ2-5, with TRBD2 matching 10 bases. The DNA end is a closer match to TRBJ2-1, so the J assignment may be wrong. This CDR3 contains 14 residues. Germline V gives CDR1 SGHVS, CDR2 FNYEAQ. CDR3 bases: TGTGCCAGCAGCTTACTAGCGGGGGAGGAGGAGCAGTTCTTC. Its translation is CASSLLAGEEEQFF.

This clonotype has only a few counts. DNA for the CDR3: TGCAGCGGGCGACTCCCTGGAGACTATGGCTACACCTTC. This encodes CSGRLPGDYGYTF. This chain connects TRBV29-1 to TRBJ1-2; D unresolved. The CDR3 covers 13 residues. CDR1 is SQVTM, CDR2 ANQGSEA, per germline. V lost 7 bases, J lost 3 bases, and 15 bases lay in between.

This clonotype was counted only a few times. CDR3 sequence: CASSVFMNTEAFF. The DNA of the CDR3 is TGTGCCAGCAGCGTATTCATGAACACTGAAGCTTTCTTT. This sequence joins TRBV9 and TRBJ1-1; D remains ambiguous. Per the germline V gene, CDR1 is SGDLS and CDR2 is YYNGEE. V shed 1 base and J shed 0 bases, with 4 bases lying between them. This CDR3 is built from 13 residues.

This clonotype appeared a few times. The genes are TRBV7-9 and TRBJ2-7, with 15 bases identical to TRBD2. Germline loops: CDR1 SEHNR, CDR2 FQNEAQ (reference sequence). Losses at the gene ends were 3 bases for V and 1 base for J; bases not matched to a gene: 7. This CDR3 spans 18 amino acids. CDR3 protein: CASSFRGLAGGPSYEQYF. The CDR3 bases are TGTGCCAGCAGCTTCCGCGGACTAGCGGGAGGGCCGTCCTACGAGCAGTACTTC.

The rearrangement uses TRBV27 and TRBJ2-1; the D gene is possibly TRBD2 (6 bases). Germline CDR1 is MNHEY and CDR2 is SMNVEV (reference sequence). The V end lost 4 bases, the J end lost 10 bases, and 20 bases lay between the germline ends. The CDR3 contains 15 residues. The CDR3 reads CASSSPLMSGEEQFF. In DNA form, the CDR3 reads TGTGCCAGCAGTTCCCCTCTCATGTCGGGAGAAGAGCAGTTCTTC.

This clonotype was detected only a few times. The chain employs TRBV19 and TRBJ2-5; no definite D call. TRBJ2-7 explains the end of the DNA better; the J call may be wrong. The CDR3 sequence is 12 residues long. Germline loops: CDR1 LNHDA, CDR2 SQIVND (reference sequence). CDR3 sequence: CASSTASYEQYF. CDR3 DNA sequence: TGTGCCAGTAGTACAGCATCCTACGAGCAGTACTTC.